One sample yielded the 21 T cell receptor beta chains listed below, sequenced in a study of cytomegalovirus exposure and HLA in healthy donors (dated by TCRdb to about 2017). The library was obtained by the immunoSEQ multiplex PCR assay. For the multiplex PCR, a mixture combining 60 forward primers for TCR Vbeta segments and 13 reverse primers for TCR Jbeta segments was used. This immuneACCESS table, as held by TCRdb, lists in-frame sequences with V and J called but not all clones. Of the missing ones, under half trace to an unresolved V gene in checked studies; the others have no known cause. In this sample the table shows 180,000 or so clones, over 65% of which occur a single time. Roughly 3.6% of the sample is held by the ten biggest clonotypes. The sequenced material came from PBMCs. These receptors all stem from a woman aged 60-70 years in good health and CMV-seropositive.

The DNA for the CDR3 is TGTGCCAGCAGCTTAATGGCGGGGGGCGCAGGAGATACGCAGTATTTT. It codes for CASSLMAGGAGDTQYF. This chain uses TRBV7-3 with TRBJ2-3, with 8 positions matching TRBD2. Germline V lookup: CDR1 SGHTA, CDR2 FQGTGA. CDR3 length: 16 amino acids. V lost 1 base and J lost 5; bases outside the gene matches: 8.

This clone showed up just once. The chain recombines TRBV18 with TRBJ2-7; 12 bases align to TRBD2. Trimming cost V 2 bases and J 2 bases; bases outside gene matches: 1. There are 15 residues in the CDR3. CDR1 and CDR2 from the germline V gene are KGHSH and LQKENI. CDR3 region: CASSPGTSGPYEQYF. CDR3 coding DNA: TGTGCCAGCTCACCAGGGACTAGCGGGCCCTACGAGCAGTACTTC.

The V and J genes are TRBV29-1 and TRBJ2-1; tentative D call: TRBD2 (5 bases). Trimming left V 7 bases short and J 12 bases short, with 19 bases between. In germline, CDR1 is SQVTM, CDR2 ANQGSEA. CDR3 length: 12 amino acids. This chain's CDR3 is CSAPLSGKRQFF. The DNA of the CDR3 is TGCAGCGCCCCCTTATCCGGGAAGCGGCAGTTCTTC.

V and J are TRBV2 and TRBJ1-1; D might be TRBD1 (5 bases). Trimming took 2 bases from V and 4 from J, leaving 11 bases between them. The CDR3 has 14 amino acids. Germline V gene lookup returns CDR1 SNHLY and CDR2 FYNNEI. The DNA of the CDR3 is TGTGCCAGCAGTGAATGGCCCGGGGGCACTGAAGCTTTCTTT. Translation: CASSEWPGGTEAFF. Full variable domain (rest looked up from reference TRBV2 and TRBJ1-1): EPEVTQTPSHQVTQMGQEVILRCVPISNHLYFYWYRQILGQKVEFLVSFYNNEISEKSEIFDDQFSVERPDGSNFTLKIRSTKLEDSAMYFCASSEWPGGTEAFFGQGTRLTVV.

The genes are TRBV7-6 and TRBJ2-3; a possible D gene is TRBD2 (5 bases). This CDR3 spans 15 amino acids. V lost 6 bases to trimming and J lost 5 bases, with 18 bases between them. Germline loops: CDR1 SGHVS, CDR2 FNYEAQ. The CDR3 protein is CASRSTSRFGDTQYF. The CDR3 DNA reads TGTGCCAGCAGATCTACTAGTCGTTTTGGAGATACGCAGTATTTT.

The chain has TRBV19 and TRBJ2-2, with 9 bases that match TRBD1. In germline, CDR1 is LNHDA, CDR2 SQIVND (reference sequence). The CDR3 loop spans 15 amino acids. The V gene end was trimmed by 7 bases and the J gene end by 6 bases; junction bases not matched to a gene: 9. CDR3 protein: CASTPGTGFPGELFF. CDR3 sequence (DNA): TGTGCCAGTACCCCCGGGACAGGGTTTCCCGGGGAGCTGTTTTTT.

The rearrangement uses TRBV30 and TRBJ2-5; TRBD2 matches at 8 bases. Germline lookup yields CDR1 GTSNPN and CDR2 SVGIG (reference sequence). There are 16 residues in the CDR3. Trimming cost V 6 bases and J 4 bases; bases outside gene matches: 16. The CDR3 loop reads CACDGGAGAEGETQYF. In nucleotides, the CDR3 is TGTGCCTGTGATGGGGGAGCGGGAGCGGAAGGAGAGACCCAGTACTTC.

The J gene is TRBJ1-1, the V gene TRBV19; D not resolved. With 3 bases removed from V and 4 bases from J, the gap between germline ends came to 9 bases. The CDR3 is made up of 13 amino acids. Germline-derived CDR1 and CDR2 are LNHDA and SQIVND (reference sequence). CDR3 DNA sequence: TGTGCCAGTAGTATTCGGGTGAGCACTGAAGCTTTCTTT. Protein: CASSIRVSTEAFF.

In nucleotides, the CDR3 is TGCAGCGTTGCACACGCTAATTCACCCCTCCACTTT. Its translation: CSVAHANSPLHF. The chain links TRBV29-1 to TRBJ1-6; no clear D gene. V gave up 4 bases and J gave up 6 bases, with 7 bases separating them. CDR3 length equals 12 residues. The germline V gene has CDR1 SQVTM and CDR2 ANQGSEA.

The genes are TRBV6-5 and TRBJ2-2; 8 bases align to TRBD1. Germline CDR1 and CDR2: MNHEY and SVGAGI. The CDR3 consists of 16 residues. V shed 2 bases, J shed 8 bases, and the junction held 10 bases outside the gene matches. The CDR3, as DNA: TGTGCCAGCAGTTACGGAAAGACAGGGGAGAAAGGGGAGCTGTTTTTT. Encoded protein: CASSYGKTGEKGELFF.

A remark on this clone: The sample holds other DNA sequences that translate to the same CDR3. In DNA form, the CDR3 reads TGTGCCAGTAGTATAGGTAGGACTAGCGGGAGGAACAATGAGCAGTTCTTC. As protein: CASSIGRTSGRNNEQFF. J is TRBJ2-1 and V is TRBV19, with 14 bases aligning to TRBD2. The J segment lost 5 bases and the V segment lost 1 base, leaving 4 bases of the junction unmatched. CDR3 length: 17 amino acids. Per the germline V gene, CDR1 is LNHDA and CDR2 is SQIVND (reference sequence).

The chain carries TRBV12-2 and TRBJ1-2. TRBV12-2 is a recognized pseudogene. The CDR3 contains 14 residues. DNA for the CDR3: TGTGCAAGTCGCGGCCGGGAGACAGTCTATGGCTACACCTTC. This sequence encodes CASRGRETVYGYTF.

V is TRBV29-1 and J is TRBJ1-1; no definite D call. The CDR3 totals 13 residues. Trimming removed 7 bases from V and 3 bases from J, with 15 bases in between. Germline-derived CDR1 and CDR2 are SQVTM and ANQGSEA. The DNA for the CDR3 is TGCAGCGCACGCTGGGCTCGAGACACTGAAGCTTTCTTT. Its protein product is CSARWARDTEAFF.

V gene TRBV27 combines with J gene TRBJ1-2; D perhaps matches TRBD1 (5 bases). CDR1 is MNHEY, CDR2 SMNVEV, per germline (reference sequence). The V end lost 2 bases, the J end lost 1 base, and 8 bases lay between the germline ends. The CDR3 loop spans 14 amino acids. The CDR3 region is CASSLTTDNYGYTF. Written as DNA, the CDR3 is TGTGCCAGCAGTTTAACGACAGATAACTATGGCTACACCTTC.

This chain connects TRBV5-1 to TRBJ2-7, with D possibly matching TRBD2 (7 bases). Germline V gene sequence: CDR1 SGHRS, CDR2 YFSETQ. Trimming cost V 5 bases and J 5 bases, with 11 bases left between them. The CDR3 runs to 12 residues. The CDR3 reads CASRGGVHEQYF. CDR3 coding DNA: TGCGCCAGCAGAGGGGGGGTCCACGAGCAGTACTTC.

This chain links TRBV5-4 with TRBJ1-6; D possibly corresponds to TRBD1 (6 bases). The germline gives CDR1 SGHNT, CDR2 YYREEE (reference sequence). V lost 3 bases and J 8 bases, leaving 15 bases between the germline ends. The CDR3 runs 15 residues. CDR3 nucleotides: TGTGCCAGCAGCTCGGACAGTTCCCTTGATTCACCCCTCCACTTT. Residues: CASSSDSSLDSPLHF.

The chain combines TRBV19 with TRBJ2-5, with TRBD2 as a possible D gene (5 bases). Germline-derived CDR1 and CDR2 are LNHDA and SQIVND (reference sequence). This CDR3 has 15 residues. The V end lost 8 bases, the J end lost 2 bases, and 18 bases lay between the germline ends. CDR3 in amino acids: CASSRSGGLQETQYF. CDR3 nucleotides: TGTGCCAGTTCGAGGAGCGGCGGGCTACAAGAGACCCAGTACTTC.

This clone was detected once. The chain's CDR3 is CAWSSQGYEQYF. The CDR3 DNA follows: TGTGCCTGGAGTAGTCAGGGCTACGAGCAGTACTTC. V usage is TRBV30 and J usage is TRBJ2-7, with a weak D call TRBD1 (5 bases). V lost 2 bases and J 3 bases, leaving 8 bases between the germline ends. The V gene's germline CDR1 is GTSNPN and CDR2 SVGIG (reference sequence). This CDR3 is built from 12 residues. The complete variable domain, with remaining parts taken from reference TRBV30 and TRBJ2-7, reads SQTIHQWPATLVQPVGSPLSLECTVEGTSNPNLYWYRQAAGRGLQLLFYSVGIGQISSEVPQNLSASRPQDRQFILSSKKLLLSDSGFYLCAWSSQGYEQYFGPGTRLTVT.

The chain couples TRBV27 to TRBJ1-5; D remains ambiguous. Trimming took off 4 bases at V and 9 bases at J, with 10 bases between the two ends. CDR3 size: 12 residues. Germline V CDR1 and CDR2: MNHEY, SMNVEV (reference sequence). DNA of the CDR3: TGTGCCAGCAGTTCCCCCGGCGGGCCCCAGCATTTT. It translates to CASSSPGGPQHF.

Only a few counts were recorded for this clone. CDR3 sequence (DNA): TGTGCCAGCAGACCGACTTGGGGAGTAAATGAAAAACTGTTTTTT. Encoded protein: CASRPTWGVNEKLFF. This chain joins TRBV7-8 and TRBJ1-4; D gene uncertain. The CDR3 loop spans 15 amino acids. CDR1 is SGHVS, CDR2 FQNEAQ, per germline. Trimming cost V 6 bases and J 5 bases, with 16 bases left between them.

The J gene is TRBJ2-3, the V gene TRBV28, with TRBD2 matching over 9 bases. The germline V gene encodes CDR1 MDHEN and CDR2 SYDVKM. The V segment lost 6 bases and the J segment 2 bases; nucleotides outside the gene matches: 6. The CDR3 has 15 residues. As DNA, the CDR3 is TGTGCCAGCAGCGGACTAGCGAGACTCACAGATACGCAGTATTTT. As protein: CASSGLARLTDTQYF.